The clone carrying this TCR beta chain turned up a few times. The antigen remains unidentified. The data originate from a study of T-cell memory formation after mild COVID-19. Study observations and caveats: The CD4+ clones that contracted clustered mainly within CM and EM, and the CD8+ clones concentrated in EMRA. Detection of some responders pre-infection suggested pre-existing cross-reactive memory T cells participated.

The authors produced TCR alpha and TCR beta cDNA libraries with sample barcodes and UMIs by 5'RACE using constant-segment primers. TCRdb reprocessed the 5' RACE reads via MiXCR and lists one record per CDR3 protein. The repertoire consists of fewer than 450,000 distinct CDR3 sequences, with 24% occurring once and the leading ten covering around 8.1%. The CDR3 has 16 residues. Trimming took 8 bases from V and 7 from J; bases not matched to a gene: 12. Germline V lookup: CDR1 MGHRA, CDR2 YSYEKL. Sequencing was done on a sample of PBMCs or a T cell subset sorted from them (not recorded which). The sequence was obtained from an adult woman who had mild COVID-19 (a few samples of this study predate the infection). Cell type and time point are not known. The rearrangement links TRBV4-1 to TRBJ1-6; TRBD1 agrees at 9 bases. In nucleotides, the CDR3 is TGCGCCAGCCGAACCCTTCCCGGGACAGGGAATTCACCCCTCCACTTT. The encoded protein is CASRTLPGTGNSPLHF.